The 21 T cell receptor beta chains below come from one sample, sequenced in a study of multiple sclerosis patients with progressive multifocal leukoencephalopathy. Time point indicated: time of PML onset. The repertoire was sequenced with immunoSEQ multiplex PCR; TCRdb's copy has only in-frame clones and lacks some. This table has roughly 28,000 clones, 85% appearing once. The sequencing here drew on PBMCs, taken from a patient treated with natalizumab. These receptors all come from a woman in her twenties or thirties with progressive multifocal leukoencephalopathy.

This sequence joins TRBV5-4 and TRBJ2-5; D call uncertain. With 4 bases removed from V and 3 bases from J, the gap between germline ends came to 10 bases. The CDR3 sequence is 13 residues long. The germline V gene encodes CDR1 SGHNT and CDR2 YYREEE (reference sequence). Written as DNA, the CDR3 is TGTGCCAGCAGCAGAGACGCGAAAGAGACCCAGTACTTC. Residues: CASSRDAKETQYF. Using reference TRBV5-4 and TRBJ2-5 for the parts outside the CDR3, the full variable domain is ETGVTQSPTHLIKTRGQQVTLRCSSQSGHNTVSWYQQALGQGPQFIFQYYREEENGRGNFPPRFSGLQFPNYSSELNVNALELDDSALYLCASSRDAKETQYFGPGTRLLVL.

The genes are TRBV5-1 and TRBJ2-5; D is perhaps TRBD1 (6 bases). The germline V and J ends were trimmed by 5 bases and 3 bases, with 11 bases remaining between them. Per germline, CDR1 SGHRS and CDR2 YFSETQ. This CDR3 is 13 amino acids long. The CDR3 region is CASRGRGEETQYF. The CDR3 DNA reads as TGCGCCAGCAGGGGCAGGGGCGAAGAGACCCAGTACTTC.

The V and J genes are TRBV5-1 and TRBJ2-3; 10 bases match TRBD2. Germline loops: CDR1 SGHRS, CDR2 YFSETQ. The CDR3 extends over 16 amino acids. The ends lost 0 bases at V and 2 bases at J; junction bases unmatched: 3. The CDR3 DNA follows: TGCGCCAGCAGCTTGGGTCTAGCGGGAGTCACAGATACGCAGTATTTT. This sequence encodes CASSLGLAGVTDTQYF.

The J gene is TRBJ2-1, the V gene TRBV11-3; 7 bases are a match to TRBD2. CDR1 SGHNT and CDR2 YENEEA come from the germline V gene. This CDR3 has 16 amino acids. V trimming: 2 bases; J trimming: 7 bases; junction bases outside the gene matches: 11. In nucleotides, the CDR3 is TGTGCCAGCAGCTTAAGCCCGACGGGGGGTTTGAATGAGCAGTTCTTC. It translates to CASSLSPTGGLNEQFF.

Regarding this clone: One end of the junction fails to match germline, which may point to a read error. This chain uses TRBV4-1 with TRBJ2-7, with 13 nucleotides matching TRBD2. Germline V lookup: CDR1 MGHRA, CDR2 YSYEKL. The CDR3 is 13 amino acids. The CDR3 region is CASSPGLAGEQYF. The CDR3 DNA reads as TGTGCCAGCAGCCCGGGACTAGCGGGAGAGCAGTACTTC.

The CDR3 DNA sequence: TGTGCCAGCAGCTTACCCCCGCCGGATTGGCTGGGACAGACCTTCTGGGGGACCCAGTACTTC. Amino acids: CASSLPPPDWLGQTFWGTQYF. The chain is built from TRBV7-8 and TRBJ2-5; TRBD1 matches 7 bases. CDR1 and CDR2 from the germline V gene are SGHVS and FQNEAQ. This CDR3 is 21 amino acids long. The J segment lost 7 bases and the V segment lost 2 bases, leaving 28 bases of the junction unmatched.

The chain is built from TRBV7-8 and TRBJ1-2; a weak D match, TRBD1 (6 bases). Between the trimmed V and J ends, which lost 0 bases and 3 bases, there was a span of 8 bases. Germline V gene sequence: CDR1 SGHVS, CDR2 FQNEAQ. This CDR3 contains 14 residues. The DNA of the CDR3 is TGTGCCAGCAGCTTAGCGCCAGGGGACTATGGCTACACCTTC. This gives the protein CASSLAPGDYGYTF.

The chain uses TRBV5-4 and TRBJ2-2; 7 bases are shared with TRBD1. Germline CDR1 reads SGHNT; CDR2 reads YYREEE (reference sequence). Unmatched junction bases numbered 9, after V lost 3 bases and J lost 7 bases. CDR3 length: 15 residues. CDR3 sequence reads: CASSSGTARLGELFF. CDR3 DNA: TGTGCCAGCAGCTCCGGGACAGCAAGACTCGGGGAGCTGTTTTTT.

The gene calls are TRBV4-2 and TRBJ2-3; D is unclear. The germline gives CDR1 LGHNA, CDR2 YNFKEQ. CDR3 length equals 14 residues. The V end lost 0 bases, the J end lost 1 base, and 5 bases lay between the germline ends. CDR3 amino acids: CASSQEQGTDTQYF. CDR3 DNA: TGTGCCAGCAGCCAAGAGCAGGGCACAGATACGCAGTATTTT.

The chain uses TRBV5-4 and TRBJ1-1; 7 bases are shared with TRBD1. Germline assignment: CDR1 SGHNT and CDR2 YYREEE (reference sequence). The CDR3 has 16 amino acids. Unmatched junction bases numbered 16, after V lost 0 bases and J lost 11 bases. Here the CDR3 DNA reads TGTGCCAGCAGCTTGGCCCCCGGGACAGTCAACCGAGGGGCTTTCTTT. Its translation is CASSLAPGTVNRGAFF. Combining the CDR3 with reference TRBV5-4 and TRBJ1-1 gives the whole variable domain ETGVTQSPTHLIKTRGQQVTLRCSSQSGHNTVSWYQQALGQGPQFIFQYYREEENGRGNFPPRFSGLQFPNYSSELNVNALELDDSALYLCASSLAPGTVNRGAFFGQGTRLTVV.

The chain is built from TRBV4-3 and TRBJ2-7; no definite D call. Germline CDR1 LGHNA, CDR2 YSLEER. The V gene lost 0 bases and the J gene lost 6 bases, with 9 bases spanning the gap. The CDR3 extends over 13 amino acids. CDR3 protein: CASSQDIGLEQYF. As DNA, the CDR3 is TGCGCCAGCAGCCAAGATATAGGGCTCGAGCAGTACTTC.

This sequence joins TRBV4-1 and TRBJ1-1; the D gene is possibly TRBD1 (5 bases). V gave up 7 bases and J gave up 4 bases, with 19 bases separating them. Per germline, CDR1 MGHRA and CDR2 YSYEKL. This CDR3 contains 15 residues. This chain's CDR3 is CASTVGGGSVTEAFF. CDR3 DNA sequence: TGCGCCAGCACCGTTGGGGGGGGGAGTGTCACTGAAGCTTTCTTT.

The rearrangement joins TRBV5-1 to TRBJ2-5; 8 bases map to TRBD2. Trimming at V came to 6 bases and at J to 5 bases, leaving 9 bases not matched to a gene. The CDR3 consists of 14 residues. From germline, CDR1 is SGHRS and CDR2 YFSETQ. The CDR3 nucleotides read TGCGCCAGCACCAAAGCGGGAGTGAAGGAGACCCAGTACTTC. Its protein product is CASTKAGVKETQYF.

V usage is TRBV27 and J usage is TRBJ1-3; no clear D. Trimming stripped 6 bases from V and 6 bases from J, with 12 bases between. Germline CDR1 MNHEY, CDR2 SMNVEV (reference sequence). This CDR3 is 13 amino acids long. CDR3 DNA: TGTGCCAGCAGCCCTAATTACGAAAACACCATATATTTT. Translated: CASSPNYENTIYF.

J is TRBJ2-2 and V is TRBV5-5, with D possibly being TRBD1 or TRBD2 (5 bases each). The CDR3 covers 15 residues. From germline, CDR1 is SGHKS and CDR2 YYEKEE (reference sequence). V lost 4 bases to trimming and J lost 1 base, with 11 bases between them. As DNA, the CDR3 is TGTGCCAGCAGCAGGGACCTTCTGAACACCGGGGAGCTGTTTTTT. This translates into CASSRDLLNTGELFF. Based on the CDR3 plus reference TRBV5-5 and TRBJ2-2, the full variable domain is DAGVTQSPTHLIKTRGQQVTLRCSPISGHKSVSWYQQVLGQGPQFIFQYYEKEERGRGNFPDRFSARQFPNYSSELNVNALLLGDSALYLCASSRDLLNTGELFFGEGSRLTVL.

This rearrangement joins TRBV7-6 to TRBJ2-5, with a tentative D call TRBD1 (6 bases). The CDR3 covers 15 residues. V was clipped by 4 bases and J by 4 bases, with 16 bases between them. The V gene's germline CDR1 is SGHVS and CDR2 FNYEAQ. For the CDR3, the DNA is TGTGCCAGCAGCTCCTCAGGGGCATCAGGAGAGACCCAGTACTTC. Protein product: CASSSSGASGETQYF.

This clone came up a few times. J is TRBJ2-2 and V is TRBV7-2; perhaps TRBD1 as D (6 bases). The CDR3 contains 15 residues. Germline CDR1 SGHTA, CDR2 FQGNSA. The V gene lost 1 base and the J gene lost 4 bases, with 10 bases spanning the gap. CDR3 nucleotides: TGTGCCAGCAGCTTAGTTGGCAGGGGCACCGGGGAGCTGTTTTTT. This sequence encodes CASSLVGRGTGELFF.

The chain couples TRBV5-1 to TRBJ2-2, with 8 bases lining up with TRBD2. Germline-derived CDR1 and CDR2 are SGHRS and YFSETQ. This CDR3 contains 17 residues. V lost 3 bases and J lost 0; bases outside the gene matches: 7. The CDR3 is CASSYGAGGANTGELFF. The CDR3 DNA is TGCGCCAGCAGCTACGGCGCGGGGGGCGCGAACACCGGGGAGCTGTTTTTT.

The chain joins TRBV9 to TRBJ1-1; a possible D gene is TRBD1 (6 bases). The V end lost 3 bases, the J end lost 7 bases, and 10 bases lay between the germline ends. This CDR3 contains 12 residues. The V gene's germline CDR1 is SGDLS and CDR2 YYNGEE. For the CDR3, the DNA is TGTGCCAGCAGCGATCAGGGGTTTGAAGCTTTCTTT. This sequence encodes CASSDQGFEAFF.

The gene calls are TRBV25-1 and TRBJ2-5; 7 positions agree with TRBD1. The CDR3 is 13 amino acids. Germline V CDR1 and CDR2: MGHDK, SYGVNS. V dropped 8 bases and J dropped 4; count of bases not matched to a gene: 7. CDR3 amino acids: CASYLTGAETQYF. CDR3 DNA: TGTGCCAGCTACCTTACAGGGGCAGAGACCCAGTACTTC.

The table lists this clone with a few counts. This chain joins TRBV27 and TRBJ1-1; 8 bases match TRBD1. CDR3 size: 13 residues. V was clipped by 2 bases and J by 8 bases; unmatched bases: 4. Germline-derived CDR1 and CDR2 are MNHEY and SMNVEV (reference sequence). CDR3 coding DNA: TGTGCCAGCAGTTTACTGGGACAGGCCGAAGCTTTCTTT. As protein: CASSLLGQAEAFF.